Following are 30 T cell receptor beta chains from one sample sequenced in a study of blood T cell repertoires in COVID-19 (dated by TCRdb to about 2020). Libraries were prepared through the immunoSEQ multiplex PCR assay. TCRdb retrieved this table from immuneACCESS and kept in-frame rearrangements only. Not all clones are present; in checked studies, unresolved V genes account for under half, and no reason is known for the remainder. The sample profile shows about 140,000 clones; about 88% of them were found once. The ten largest clones represent around 5% of the sample. Input material: peripheral blood. These receptors were taken from a human donor in a cohort sampled during active COVID-19.

CDR3 in amino acids: CASSLVPGDYGYTF. CDR3 bases: TGCGCCAGCAGCTTGGTCCCAGGGGACTATGGCTACACCTTC. V and J are TRBV5-1 and TRBJ1-2, with D maybe TRBD1 (6 bases). Between the trimmed V and J ends, which lost 0 bases and 3 bases, there was a span of 9 bases. Germline assignment: CDR1 SGHRS and CDR2 YFSETQ. The CDR3 is 14 residues long.

This chain joins TRBV21-1 and TRBJ2-1; no check of the table's D call, TRBD1, against the DNA was made. TRBV21-1 is a known pseudogene. The CDR3 runs to 13 residues. This CDR3 is CASSADRANEQFF. In DNA form, the CDR3 reads TGTGCCAGCAGCGCGGACAGGGCCAATGAGCAGTTCTTC.

The chain is built from TRBV21-1 and TRBJ2-3; the table names TRBD2, a call not compared with the DNA. TRBV21-1 counts as a pseudogene. This CDR3 is built from 20 residues. Written as DNA, the CDR3 is TGTGCCAGCAGCAATAACTACAGACAGACTAGCGGGATTAGCACAGATACGCAGTATTTT. This sequence encodes CASSNNYRQTSGISTDTQYF.

The chain combines TRBV7-2 with TRBJ2-5, with 8 bases lining up with TRBD1. This CDR3 has 16 residues. V dropped 4 bases and J dropped 0; count of bases not matched to a gene: 7. Germline V CDR1 and CDR2: SGHTA, FQGNSA. This CDR3 is CASSSRTGSYQETQYF. DNA of the CDR3: TGTGCCAGCAGCTCCAGGACAGGGTCGTACCAAGAGACCCAGTACTTC. Using reference TRBV7-2 and TRBJ2-5 for the parts outside the CDR3, the full variable domain is GAGVSQSPSNKVTEKGKDVELRCDPISGHTALYWYRQSLGQGLEFLIYFQGNSAPDKSGLPSDRFSAERTGGSVSTLTIQRTQQEDSAVYLCASSSRTGSYQETQYFGPGTRLLVL.

This clone was detected once. The chain recombines TRBV11-3 with TRBJ2-7, with 9 bases that match TRBD1. The germline V gene encodes CDR1 SGHNT and CDR2 YENEEA. The CDR3 is 15 residues long. After removal of 2 bases from V and 2 bases from J, the junction contained 4 bases not matched to a gene. CDR3 amino acids: CASSLRGTGTYEQYF. In DNA, the CDR3 is TGTGCCAGCAGCTTACGAGGGACAGGGACCTACGAGCAGTACTTC. Together with reference TRBV11-3 and TRBJ2-7, the CDR3 gives the full variable domain: EAGVVQSPRYKIIEKKQPVAFWCNPISGHNTLYWYLQNLGQGPELLIRYENEEAVDDSQLPKDRFSAERLKGVDSTLKIQPAELGDSAVYLCASSLRGTGTYEQYFGPGTRLTVT.

J is TRBJ2-7 and V is TRBV28, with 11 bases that match TRBD1. CDR1 MDHEN and CDR2 SYDVKM come from the germline V gene. With V trimmed by 5 bases and J by 2 bases, 8 bases remained unmatched. This CDR3 is 16 amino acids long. The CDR3 protein is CASSPPGQGATYEQYF. Here the CDR3 DNA reads TGTGCCAGCAGTCCCCCCGGACAGGGGGCCACCTACGAGCAGTACTTC.

The rearrangement uses TRBV19 and TRBJ2-3, with 14 nucleotides matching TRBD2. CDR1 is LNHDA, CDR2 SQIVND, per germline (reference sequence). This CDR3 has 15 residues. V shed 10 bases, J shed 3 bases, and the junction held 6 bases outside the gene matches. CDR3 DNA: TGTGCCACCGGGACTAGCGGGAGTGGTACAGATACGCAGTATTTT. Amino acids: CATGTSGSGTDTQYF.

To note about this clone: At one of its ends the junction is not consistent with the germline gene, which may arise from a read error. The chain joins TRBV28 to TRBJ1-2; the D gene is possibly TRBD1 (5 bases). The CDR3 extends over 12 amino acids. Germline V lookup: CDR1 MDHEN, CDR2 SYDVKM. The CDR3 loop is CASSLRGARGSF. In nucleotides, the CDR3 is TGTGCCAGCAGTTTAAGGGGTGCCAGAGGCTCCTTC.

The J gene is TRBJ2-7, the V gene TRBV28; 7 bases are a match to TRBD1. With 3 bases clipped from V and 2 bases from J, the junction kept 7 bases outside the gene matches. The CDR3 runs to 15 residues. In germline, CDR1 is MDHEN, CDR2 SYDVKM. The CDR3, as DNA: TGTGCCAGCAGTTTCCGACAGGGTGGGCCCTACGAGCAGTACTTC. Its translation is CASSFRQGGPYEQYF.

The chain recombines TRBV28 with TRBJ1-5; 11 positions match TRBD1. V lost 7 bases to trimming and J lost 8 bases; unmatched junction nucleotides: 10. The CDR3 runs 15 residues. The germline V gene encodes CDR1 MDHEN and CDR2 SYDVKM. CDR3 sequence: CASTRGGTGGKPQHF. The CDR3 DNA reads TGTGCCAGCACCCGGGGGGGGACAGGGGGGAAGCCCCAGCATTTT.

The chain combines TRBV11-2 with TRBJ2-7; a possible D gene is TRBD1 (6 bases). Germline V gene data show CDR1 as SGHAT and CDR2 as FQNNGV. CDR3 length: 13 amino acids. V was pared by 1 base and J by 6 bases, with 10 bases between. CDR3 in DNA: TGTGCCAGCAGCTTAGGGACAGTCAGCGAGCAGTACTTC. Translated, it gives CASSLGTVSEQYF.

This sequence joins TRBV5-6 and TRBJ1-4; TRBD1 matches at 7 bases. The CDR3 consists of 14 residues. Trimming at V came to 6 bases and at J to 4 bases, leaving 6 bases not matched to a gene. CDR1 and CDR2 from the germline V gene are SGHDT and YYEEEE. The CDR3 spells CASNNRGVNEKLFF. CDR3 in DNA: TGTGCCAGCAATAACAGGGGAGTTAATGAAAAACTGTTTTTT. Combining the CDR3 with reference TRBV5-6 and TRBJ1-4 gives the whole variable domain DAGVTQSPTHLIKTRGQQVTLRCSPKSGHDTVSWYQQALGQGPQFIFQYYEEEERQRGNFPDRFSGHQFPNYSSELNVNALLLGDSALYLCASNNRGVNEKLFFGSGTQLSVL.

As DNA, the CDR3 is TGTGCCAGCAGTTTTGACAAACCAGGAAACACCATATATTTT. It specifies CASSFDKPGNTIYF. The chain joins TRBV28 to TRBJ1-3; D is unclear. V lost 3 bases and J lost 4, with 10 bases in between. CDR1 is MDHEN, CDR2 SYDVKM, per germline. The CDR3 is 14 amino acids.

The chain carries TRBV13 and TRBJ1-1; 7 bases line up with TRBD1. CDR3 length equals 15 residues. Germline V gives CDR1 PRHDT, CDR2 FYEKMQ (reference sequence). The ends lost 2 bases at V and 8 bases at J; junction bases unmatched: 11. CDR3 bases: TGTGCCAGCAGCTTATTCGGACAGGCAGTTCTCGAAGCTTTCTTT. Its protein is CASSLFGQAVLEAFF.

The CDR3 is CSAPSLPGTGEQFF. The CDR3 bases are TGCAGCGCCCCCAGCCTACCTGGGACAGGTGAGCAGTTCTTC. V gene TRBV29-1 combines with J gene TRBJ2-1; 8 bases fit TRBD1. The CDR3 runs 14 residues. Germline V CDR1 and CDR2: SQVTM, ANQGSEA. J lost 9 bases, V lost 7 bases, and 14 bases had no gene match.

The V and J genes are TRBV19 and TRBJ1-6, with TRBD1 matching over 7 bases. CDR3 length equals 15 residues. The V gene's germline CDR1 is LNHDA and CDR2 SQIVND (reference sequence). The V gene end was trimmed by 5 bases and the J gene end by 3 bases; junction bases not matched to a gene: 4. CDR3 loop: CASSPRDSYNSPLHF. The CDR3 DNA follows: TGTGCCAGTAGTCCGCGGGACAGCTATAATTCACCCCTCCACTTT.

The V and J genes are TRBV11-3 and TRBJ2-1; 7 bases fit TRBD1. Per the germline V gene, CDR1 is SGHNT and CDR2 is YENEEA. V lost 1 base, J lost 7 bases, and 7 bases stayed unmatched. This CDR3 has 15 amino acids. CDR3 amino acids: CASSLAYRGGNEQFF. The CDR3 DNA reads TGTGCCAGCAGCTTAGCCTACAGGGGTGGGAATGAGCAGTTCTTC.

The J gene is TRBJ2-7, the V gene TRBV18; D is unresolved. The CDR3 is 14 residues long. CDR1 and CDR2 from the germline V gene are KGHSH and LQKENI. The germline V and J ends were trimmed by 2 bases and 2 bases, with 10 bases remaining between them. The CDR3 sequence: CASSPRGQTYEQYF. DNA for the CDR3: TGTGCCAGCTCACCAAGAGGCCAGACCTACGAGCAGTACTTC. The entire variable domain, with the rest obtained from reference TRBV18 and TRBJ2-7, is as follows: NAGVMQNPRHLVRRRGQEARLRCSPMKGHSHVYWYRQLPEEGLKFMVYLQKENIIDESGMPKERFSAEFPKEGPSILRIQQVVRGDSAAYFCASSPRGQTYEQYFGPGTRLTVT.

As DNA, the CDR3 is TGTGCCAGCAGCCCACAACTAGCGGGGGTTGGGGAGACCCAGTACTTC. It translates to CASSPQLAGVGETQYF. The chain combines TRBV3-1 (or the pseudogene TRBV3-2) with TRBJ2-5; TRBD2 matches 11 bases. With V trimmed by 4 bases and J by 5 bases, 9 bases remained unmatched. Germline V gene data show CDR1 as LGHDT and CDR2 as YNNKEL (reference sequence). The CDR3 sequence is 16 residues long.

V usage is TRBV28 and J usage is TRBJ2-7, with 10 bases lining up with TRBD1. The CDR3 spans 16 residues. With 0 bases clipped from V and 6 bases from J, the junction kept 8 bases outside the gene matches. Germline values: CDR1 MDHEN, CDR2 SYDVKM. CDR3 bases: TGTGCCAGCAGTTTATGGGGCCGGGACAGGGGTCTCGAGCAGTACTTC. Translation: CASSLWGRDRGLEQYF.

CDR3 amino acids: CAWRIAGLNTGELFF. The CDR3 DNA sequence: TGTGCCTGGAGGATAGCGGGATTGAACACCGGGGAGCTGTTTTTT. The chain recombines TRBV30 with TRBJ2-2; TRBD2 matches at 8 bases. This CDR3 is 15 amino acids long. The germline V gene encodes CDR1 GTSNPN and CDR2 SVGIG (reference sequence). V trimming: 3 bases; J trimming: 1 base; junction bases outside the gene matches: 4. The whole variable domain, remainder taken from reference TRBV30 and TRBJ2-2, is SQTIHQWPATLVQPVGSPLSLECTVEGTSNPNLYWYRQAAGRGLQLLFYSVGIGQISSEVPQNLSASRPQDRQFILSSKKLLLSDSGFYLCAWRIAGLNTGELFFGEGSRLTVL.

This CDR3 reads CASSQGGLAEFNTGELFF. In nucleotides, the CDR3 is TGTGCCAGCAGCCAAGGGGGGCTAGCGGAGTTTAACACCGGGGAGCTGTTTTTT. The rearrangement joins TRBV7-9 to TRBJ2-2; D might be TRBD2 (7 bases). The CDR3 length is 18 residues. The germline gives CDR1 SEHNR, CDR2 FQNEAQ (reference sequence). Trimming removed 5 bases at V and 2 bases at J, with 21 bases between.

The chain combines TRBV29-1 with TRBJ1-2; D perhaps matches TRBD1 (6 bases). CDR3 size: 16 residues. V was cut by 2 bases and J by 5 bases, with 21 bases left in between. Per germline, CDR1 SQVTM and CDR2 ANQGSEA. This chain's CDR3 is CSVEPTQGVWNYGYTF. CDR3 DNA: TGCAGCGTTGAACCCACACAGGGAGTCTGGAATTATGGCTACACCTTC.

This rearrangement joins TRBV3-1 (or the pseudogene TRBV3-2) to TRBJ2-7; D may be TRBD1 (5 bases). The CDR3 sequence is 15 residues long. Trimming removed 1 base at V and 2 bases at J, with 12 bases between. In germline, CDR1 is LGHDT, CDR2 YNNKEL (reference sequence). The CDR3 sequence is CASSQVGALTYEQYF. The CDR3 bases are TGTGCCAGCAGCCAAGTAGGGGCTCTGACCTACGAGCAGTACTTC.

The genes are TRBV18 and TRBJ2-3; 7 nucleotides align to TRBD1. V lost 3 bases, J lost 2 bases, and 2 bases stayed unmatched. Germline CDR1 reads KGHSH; CDR2 reads LQKENI. The CDR3 length is 14 residues. The CDR3: CASSPGTATDTQYF. CDR3 sequence (DNA): TGTGCCAGCTCACCCGGGACAGCCACAGATACGCAGTATTTT.

The chain joins TRBV10-2 to TRBJ2-7; TRBD1 is a possible D gene (6 bases). There are 15 residues in the CDR3. Trimming pared 0 bases from V and 5 bases from J, leaving 14 bases between. Germline V gene data show CDR1 as WSHSY and CDR2 as SAAADI. CDR3 sequence (DNA): TGCGCCAGCAGTGAGTCCTTGCTGGGGGCCCACGAGCAGTACTTC. Translating it yields CASSESLLGAHEQYF.

V gene TRBV5-1 combines with J gene TRBJ1-1; TRBD1 matches at 10 bases. After removal of 4 bases from V and 1 base from J, the junction contained 4 bases not matched to a gene. This CDR3 is built from 15 residues. From germline, CDR1 is SGHRS and CDR2 YFSETQ. The CDR3 loop is CASSSGTGENTEAFF. The CDR3 DNA is TGCGCCAGCAGCAGCGGGACAGGGGAGAACACTGAAGCTTTCTTT.

The rearrangement uses TRBV7-2 and TRBJ2-5; no clear D. This CDR3 is 11 amino acids long. V was shortened by 4 bases and J by 3 bases, with 3 bases between the two germline ends. Germline V CDR1 and CDR2: SGHTA, FQGNSA. This CDR3 is CASSSKETQYF. CDR3 DNA: TGTGCCAGCAGCTCTAAAGAGACCCAGTACTTC. The full variable domain, its missing parts supplied by reference TRBV7-2 and TRBJ2-5, is GAGVSQSPSNKVTEKGKDVELRCDPISGHTALYWYRQSLGQGLEFLIYFQGNSAPDKSGLPSDRFSAERTGGSVSTLTIQRTQQEDSAVYLCASSSKETQYFGPGTRLLVL.

The gene calls are TRBV5-6 and TRBJ1-2; no definite D call. The CDR3 covers 12 residues. V dropped 6 bases and J dropped 6 bases, with 12 bases sitting between them. Germline V gene data show CDR1 as SGHDT and CDR2 as YYEEEE. CDR3 in amino acids: CASTHEANGYTF. CDR3 in DNA: TGTGCCAGCACCCATGAGGCTAATGGCTACACCTTC.

The gene calls are TRBV7-2 and TRBJ1-3; 7 bases are a match to TRBD1. Trimming took 2 bases from V and 4 from J; bases not matched to a gene: 5. Germline V gene lookup returns CDR1 SGHTA and CDR2 FQGNSA. There are 15 residues in the CDR3. The CDR3 is CASSLKGAQGNTIYF. The CDR3 DNA reads as TGTGCCAGCAGCTTAAAGGGGGCGCAGGGAAACACCATATATTTT.